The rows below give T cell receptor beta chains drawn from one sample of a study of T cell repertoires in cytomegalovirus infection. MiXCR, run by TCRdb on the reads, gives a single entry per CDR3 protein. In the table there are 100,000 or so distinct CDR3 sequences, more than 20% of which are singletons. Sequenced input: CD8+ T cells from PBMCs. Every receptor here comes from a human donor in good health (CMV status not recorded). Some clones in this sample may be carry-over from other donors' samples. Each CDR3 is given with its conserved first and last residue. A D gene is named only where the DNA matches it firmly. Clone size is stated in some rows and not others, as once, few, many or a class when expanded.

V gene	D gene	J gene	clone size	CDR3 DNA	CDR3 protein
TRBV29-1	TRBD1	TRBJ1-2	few	TGCAGCGTTGAAGAGGACAGGTGGGATGGCTACACCTTC	CSVEEDRWDGYTF
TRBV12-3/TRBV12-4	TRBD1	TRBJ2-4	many	TGTGCCAGCAGAACGACAGGGGGGATAGCCAAAAACATTCAGTACTTC	CASRTTGGIAKNIQYF
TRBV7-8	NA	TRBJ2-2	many	TGTGCCAGCAGCTTAGGGGTTGTGCGGAACGGACCCGGGGAGCTGTTTTTT	CASSLGVVRNGPGELFF
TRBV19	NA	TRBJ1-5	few	TGTGCCAGTAGTATTCAGCGGACCTATAGCAATCAGCCCCAGCATTTT	CASSIQRTYSNQPQHF
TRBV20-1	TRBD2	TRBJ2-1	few	TGCAGTGCTAGAGATGAAGGGGGTAGCGGGGGGATGAATGAGCAGTTCTTC	CSARDEGGSGGMNEQFF
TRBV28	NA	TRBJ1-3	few	TGTGCCAGCAGTTTGCTCTGGGGGAACTCTGGAAACACCATATATTTT	CASSLLWGNSGNTIYF
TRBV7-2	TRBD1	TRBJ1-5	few	TGTGCCAGCAGCTTGACAGGGCCGGCGCCCCAGCATTTT	CASSLTGPAPQHF
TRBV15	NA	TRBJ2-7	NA	TGTGCCACCAGCAGACCACGAGACAGAGGAGGAGAGCAGTACTTC	CATSRPRDRGGEQYF
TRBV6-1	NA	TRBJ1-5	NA	TGTGCCAGCAGTCTGAGGATCCCTAGCAATCAGCCCCAGCATTTT	CASSLRIPSNQPQHF
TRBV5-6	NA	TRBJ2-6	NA	TGTGCCAGCAGCTTGGGGGCAGCGACAAGCTCTGGGGCCAACGTCCTGACTTTC	CASSLGAATSSGANVLTF
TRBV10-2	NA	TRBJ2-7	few	TGCGCCAGCAGTGAGTTCGACACCTACGAGCAGTACTTC	CASSEFDTYEQYF
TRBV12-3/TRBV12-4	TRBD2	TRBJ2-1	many	TGTGCCAGCAGTTTATGGGCGGGAGGCAATGAGCAGTTCTTC	CASSLWAGGNEQFF
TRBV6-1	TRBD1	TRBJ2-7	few	TGTGCCAGCGGAATCGGACAGGGGGCCCACGAGCAGTACTTC	CASGIGQGAHEQYF
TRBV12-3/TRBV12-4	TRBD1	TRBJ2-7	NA	TGTGCCAGCAGCAATCAGACAGGGAGCTCCTACGAGCAGTACTTC	CASSNQTGSSYEQYF
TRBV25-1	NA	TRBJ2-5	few	TGTGCCAGCAGTGAATATAAGGCAGACCAAGAGACCCAGTACTTC	CASSEYKADQETQYF
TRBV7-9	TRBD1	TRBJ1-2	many	TGTGCCAGCAGCTTAGCGCTCGGGACAGACGACTATGGCTACACCTTC	CASSLALGTDDYGYTF
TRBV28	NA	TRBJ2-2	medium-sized	TGTGCCAGCAGTTTACCCGAGCGATCCACCGGGGAGCTGTTTTTT	CASSLPERSTGELFF
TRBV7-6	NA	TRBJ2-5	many	TGTGCCAGCAGCTTTCCAGGGGAAGAGACCCAGTACTTC	CASSFPGEETQYF
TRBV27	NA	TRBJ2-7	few	TGTGCCAGCAAACTGACAGGAACGGAAGAGCAGTACTTC	CASKLTGTEEQYF
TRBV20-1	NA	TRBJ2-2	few	TGCAGTGCTAAACAGGCGAACACCGGGGAGCTGTTTTTT	CSAKQANTGELFF
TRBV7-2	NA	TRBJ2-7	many	TGTGCCAGCAGCTTGGGCGTACCCTACGAGCAGTACTTC	CASSLGVPYEQYF
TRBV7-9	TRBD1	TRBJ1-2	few	TGTGCCATCCGGGACAGGGTCGACTATGGCTACACCTTC	CAIRDRVDYGYTF
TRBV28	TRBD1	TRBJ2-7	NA	TGTGCCAGCCAGGAGGACAGGGCCTACGAGCAGTACTTC	CASQEDRAYEQYF
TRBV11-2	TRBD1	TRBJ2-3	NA	TGTGCCAGCAGCTCCATTAACAGGGGGCGACGGACAGATACGCAGAATTTT	CASSSINRGRRTDTQNF
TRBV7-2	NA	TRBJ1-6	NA	TGTGCCAGCAGCTTAGGGGGGGGGAATTCAACCCTCCACTTT	CASSLGGGNSTLHF
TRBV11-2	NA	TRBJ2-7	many	TGTGCCAGCAGCTACCAAACAGCCCCAGGGGACGGATCTTTTAGCTCCTACGAGCAGTACTTC	CASSYQTAPGDGSFSSYEQYF
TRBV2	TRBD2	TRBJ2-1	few	TGTGCCAGCACCACCGGACTAGCGGCCCTGCATGAGCAGTTCTTC	CASTTGLAALHEQFF
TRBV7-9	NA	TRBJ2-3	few	TGTGCCAGCTCCACCAGCAGCGCAGATACGCAGTATTTT	CASSTSSADTQYF
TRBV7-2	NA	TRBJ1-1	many	TGTGCCAGCAGCTTAGAACCGGGAAGGGTTCCTGAAGCTTTCTTT	CASSLEPGRVPEAFF
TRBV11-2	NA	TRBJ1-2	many	TGTGCCAGCAGCACCGGAGGGGGTATCTATGGCTACACCTTC	CASSTGGGIYGYTF
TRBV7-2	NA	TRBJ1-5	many	TGTGCCAGCAGCTACAGTCAGCCCCAGCATTTT	CASSYSQPQHF
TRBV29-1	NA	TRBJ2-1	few	TGCAGCGTTTCAACATGGAGCTCCTACAATGAGCAGTTCTTC	CSVSTWSSYNEQFF
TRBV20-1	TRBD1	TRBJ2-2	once	TGCAGTGCTAGAGAGACAGGGGGAACCGGGGAGCTGTTTTTT	CSARETGGTGELFF
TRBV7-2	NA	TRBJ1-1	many	TGTGCCAGCAGCACCCCACCCCGAGGGACTGAAGCTTTCTTT	CASSTPPRGTEAFF
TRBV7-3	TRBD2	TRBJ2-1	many	TGTGCCAGCAGCTCTTCCGGGACTAGCGGGGGCTTTGAGCAGTTCTTC	CASSSSGTSGGFEQFF
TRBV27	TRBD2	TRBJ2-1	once	TGTGCCAGCAGTCACCCTTGCGGGGGGGACTCCTACAATGAGCAGTTCTTC	CASSHPCGGDSYNEQFF
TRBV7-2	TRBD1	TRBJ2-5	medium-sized	TGTGCCAGCAGCTACCGGGACAGGGGACAGACTCAAGAGACCCAGTACTTC	CASSYRDRGQTQETQYF
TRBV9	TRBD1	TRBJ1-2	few	TGTGCCAGCAGCGTAGACGGGACAGGGACAAGCGGCTACACCTTC	CASSVDGTGTSGYTF
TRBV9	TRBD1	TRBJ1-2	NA	TGTGCCAGCAGCGGACAGGGCGGGGGCTACACCTTC	CASSGQGGGYTF
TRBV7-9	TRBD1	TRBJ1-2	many	TGTGCCAGCAGCCCCCCGACAGGGGAAATTAACTATGGCTACACCTTC	CASSPPTGEINYGYTF
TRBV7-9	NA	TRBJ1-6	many	TGTGCCAGCAGCTTAGCCCCGGGACAAGATAATTCACCCCTCCACTTT	CASSLAPGQDNSPLHF
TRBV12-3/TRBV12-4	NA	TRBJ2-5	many	TGTGCCAGCAGTCTACTCGACCGGGGCGGGACGACCCAGTACTTC	CASSLLDRGGTTQYF
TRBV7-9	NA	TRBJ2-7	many	TGTGCCAGCAGCGAACCCCGGGACGGGGGCTACGAGCAGTACTTC	CASSEPRDGGYEQYF
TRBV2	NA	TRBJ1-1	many	TGTGCCAGCATCCCAGCGGGGGGTTCGGCTGAAGCTTTCTTT	CASIPAGGSAEAFF
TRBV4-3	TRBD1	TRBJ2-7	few	TGCGCCAGCAGCCAAGGGGTCTATATGGGGACAGGGGCCTACGAGCAGTACTTC	CASSQGVYMGTGAYEQYF
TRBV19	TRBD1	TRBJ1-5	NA	TGTGCCAGTACGGAGGACAGGATCAATCAGCCCCAGCATTTT	CASTEDRINQPQHF
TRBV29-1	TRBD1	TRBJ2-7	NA	TGCAGCGTGAAGACACCGGACAGGGGGTACGAGCAGTACTTC	CSVKTPDRGYEQYF
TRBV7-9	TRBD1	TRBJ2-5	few	TGTGCCAGCAGCTTAACATCACAGGGGATCGCGGGAGAGACCCAGTACTTC	CASSLTSQGIAGETQYF
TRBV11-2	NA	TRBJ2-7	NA	TGTGCCAGCAGCTTAGTACGGAACTCCTACGAGCAGTACTTC	CASSLVRNSYEQYF
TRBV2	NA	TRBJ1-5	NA	TGTGCCAGCAGTGAAGTGTGGGACGGTCAGCCCCAGCATTTT	CASSEVWDGQPQHF
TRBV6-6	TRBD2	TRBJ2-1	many	TGTGCCACCCTCCCGACTAGCGGGAGGGCGAGTGAGCAGTTCTTC	CATLPTSGRASEQFF
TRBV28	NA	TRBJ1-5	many	TGTGCCAGCAGTTTACGGTCAGAAGGGGATAGCAATCAGCCCCAGCATTTT	CASSLRSEGDSNQPQHF
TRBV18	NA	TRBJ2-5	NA	TGTGCCAGCTCACCTGAGGGGAACCAAGAGACCCAGTACTTC	CASSPEGNQETQYF
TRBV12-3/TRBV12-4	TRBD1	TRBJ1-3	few	TGTGCCAGCAGCCCTATCGGACAGGGGGCATCTGGAAACACCATATATTTT	CASSPIGQGASGNTIYF
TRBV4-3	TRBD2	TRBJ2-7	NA	TGCGCCAGCAGCCAAACTAGCGGAACCTACGAGCAGTACTTC	CASSQTSGTYEQYF